The 8 T cell receptor beta chains in this list originate from one sample, sequenced in a study of cytomegalovirus exposure and HLA in healthy donors (dated by TCRdb to the late 2010s). Libraries came from the immunoSEQ multiplex PCR assay. The multiplex PCR relied on a mix of 60 forward primers for TCR Vbeta segments and 13 reverse primers for TCR Jbeta segments. Sourced from immuneACCESS, this table was stored by TCRdb with only in-frame sequences that have V and J called. A share of the clones is absent; for the studies checked, an unresolved V gene accounts for under half, and the remainder has no known explanation. The sample table contains under 130,000 clones; only one count was recorded for around three quarters of them. The ten biggest clones cover approximately 3% of the sample. The specimen was PBMCs. The source is a woman aged 35 to 49 in good health and CMV-seronegative.

The chain uses TRBV5-6 and TRBJ2-5, with D perhaps TRBD1 (6 bases). Judging by the DNA end, TRBJ2-7 fits better; the J call may be wrong. Germline loops: CDR1 SGHDT, CDR2 YYEEEE. The CDR3 loop spans 13 amino acids. CDR3 protein: CASTWDTSYEQYF. As DNA, the CDR3 is TGTGCCAGCACCTGGGACACGTCCTACGAGCAGTACTTC.

This sequence joins TRBV2 and TRBJ2-3; 10 nucleotides agree with TRBD2. The CDR3 contains 17 residues. With V trimmed by 2 bases and J by 0 bases, 5 bases remained unmatched. Germline CDR1 SNHLY, CDR2 FYNNEI. In nucleotides, the CDR3 is TGTGCCAGCAGTGAAATAGTAGCGGGAGGTAGCACAGATACGCAGTATTTT. This gives the protein CASSEIVAGGSTDTQYF. The full variable domain, completed using reference TRBV2 and TRBJ2-3, is EPEVTQTPSHQVTQMGQEVILRCVPISNHLYFYWYRQILGQKVEFLVSFYNNEISEKSEIFDDQFSVERPDGSNFTLKIRSTKLEDSAMYFCASSEIVAGGSTDTQYFGPGTRLTVL.

CDR3 coding DNA: TGTGCCAGCTCACCGAATCGGGCAGGGGGCGGAGCTGAAGCTTTCTTT. Its translation is CASSPNRAGGGAEAFF. This sequence joins TRBV18 and TRBJ1-1, with 8 bases identical to TRBD1. The CDR3 loop spans 16 amino acids. V was pared by 3 bases and J by 6 bases, with 12 bases of the junction left unmatched. From germline, CDR1 is KGHSH and CDR2 LQKENI.

The CDR3 region is CASSQDLERGYHNEQFF. The CDR3 DNA is TGCGCCAGCAGCCAAGATCTTGAAAGGGGCTACCACAATGAGCAGTTCTTC. The chain has TRBV4-3 and TRBJ2-1; weak D call: TRBD1 (5 bases). Trimming removed 0 bases at V and 5 bases at J, with 17 bases between. From germline, CDR1 is LGHNA and CDR2 YSLEER. The CDR3 loop spans 17 amino acids.

This chain joins TRBV5-6 and TRBJ1-5, with no clear D. Trimming shortened V by 2 bases and J by 2 bases, and 14 bases separated the two germline ends. Germline V CDR1 and CDR2: SGHDT, YYEEEE. The CDR3 totals 16 residues. The CDR3 DNA follows: TGTGCCAGCAGCTTACGGCAGACCGGAGGCAATCAGCCCCAGCATTTT. This sequence encodes CASSLRQTGGNQPQHF.

V usage is TRBV11-2 and J usage is TRBJ2-7, with 11 positions matching TRBD2. V was pared by 5 bases and J by 2 bases, with 8 bases of the junction left unmatched. Germline V gives CDR1 SGHAT, CDR2 FQNNGV. CDR3 length equals 16 residues. The CDR3 spells CASSRLGTSGTYEQYF. CDR3 sequence (DNA): TGTGCCAGCAGCCGTTTGGGGACTAGCGGAACCTACGAGCAGTACTTC. Drawing the rest from reference TRBV11-2 and TRBJ2-7, the complete variable domain is EAGVAQSPRYKIIEKRQSVAFWCNPISGHATLYWYQQILGQGPKLLIQFQNNGVVDDSQLPKDRFSAERLKGVDSTLKIQPAKLEDSAVYLCASSRLGTSGTYEQYFGPGTRLTVT.

The J gene is TRBJ2-5, the V gene TRBV10-1, with a tentative D call TRBD1 (6 bases). With the DNA end fitting TRBJ2-7 better, the J assignment may be wrong. Germline V lookup: CDR1 WNHNN, CDR2 SYGVQD (reference sequence). The CDR3 length is 12 residues. CDR3 residues: CASTRGHYEQYF. Here the CDR3 DNA reads TGCGCCAGCACCCGGGGACACTACGAGCAGTACTTC.

The rearrangement links TRBV7-2 to TRBJ1-4, with 9 bases aligning to TRBD1. The CDR3 runs to 15 residues. J lost 8 bases, V lost 4 bases, and 8 bases had no gene match. Looked up from germline, CDR1 is SGHTA and CDR2 is FQGNSA. For the CDR3, the DNA is TGTGCCAGCAGCTCATCGGGACAGGGAGACGAAAAACTGTTTTTT. This sequence encodes CASSSSGQGDEKLFF.